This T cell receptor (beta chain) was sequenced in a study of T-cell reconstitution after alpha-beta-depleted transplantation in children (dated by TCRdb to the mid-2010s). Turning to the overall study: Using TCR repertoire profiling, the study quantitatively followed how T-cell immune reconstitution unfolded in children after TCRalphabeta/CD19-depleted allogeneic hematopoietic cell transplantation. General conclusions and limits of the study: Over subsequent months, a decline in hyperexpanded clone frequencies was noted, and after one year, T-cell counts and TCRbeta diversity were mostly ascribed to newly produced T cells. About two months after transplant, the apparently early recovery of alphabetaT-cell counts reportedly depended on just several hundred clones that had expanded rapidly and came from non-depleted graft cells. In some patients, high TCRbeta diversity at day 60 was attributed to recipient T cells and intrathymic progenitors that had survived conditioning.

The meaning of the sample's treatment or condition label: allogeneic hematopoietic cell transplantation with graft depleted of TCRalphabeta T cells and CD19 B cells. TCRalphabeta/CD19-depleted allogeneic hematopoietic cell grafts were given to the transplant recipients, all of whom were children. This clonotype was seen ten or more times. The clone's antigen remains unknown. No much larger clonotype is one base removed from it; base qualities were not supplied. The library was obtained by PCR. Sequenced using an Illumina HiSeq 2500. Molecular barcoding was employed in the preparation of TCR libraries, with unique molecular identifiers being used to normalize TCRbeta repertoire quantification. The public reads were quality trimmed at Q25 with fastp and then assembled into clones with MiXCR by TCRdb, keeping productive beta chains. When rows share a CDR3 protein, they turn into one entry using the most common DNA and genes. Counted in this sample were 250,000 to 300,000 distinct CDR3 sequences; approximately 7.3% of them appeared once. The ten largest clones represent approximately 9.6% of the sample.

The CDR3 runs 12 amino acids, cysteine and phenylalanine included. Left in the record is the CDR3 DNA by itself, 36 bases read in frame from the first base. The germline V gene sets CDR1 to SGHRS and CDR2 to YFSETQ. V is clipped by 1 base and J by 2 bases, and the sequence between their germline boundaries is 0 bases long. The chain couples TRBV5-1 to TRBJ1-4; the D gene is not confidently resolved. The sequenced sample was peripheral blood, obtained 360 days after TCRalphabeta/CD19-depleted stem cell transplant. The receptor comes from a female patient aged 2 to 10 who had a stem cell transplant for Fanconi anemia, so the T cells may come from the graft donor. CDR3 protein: CASSLTNEKLFF. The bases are TGCGCCAGCAGCTTGACTAATGAAAAACTGTTTTTT.